The text below deals with one T cell receptor beta chain. The antigen remains unidentified. Being one base from a much bigger clone, this may be a read error. Time point defined: newly diagnosed GD, antithyroid drugs for less than 3 months. RNA isolated from PBMCs was used to make the TCR library. This sample is drawn from a study of regulatory T cells in long-lasting Graves disease. This CDR3 region has 14 residues. The germline CDR1 and CDR2 sequences are SGHKS and YYEKEE (reference sequence). Researchers made TCR beta libraries by using iRepertoire HTBI primers and running Arm-PCR on CDR3 regions. Original processing methods: Looking across samples, the authors found under 75 TRBV and 15 or so TRBJ segments. TCRdb passed the multiplex PCR reads through MiXCR, listing each CDR3 protein once. TCRdb's processing, not the authors' own work, is the source of the V and J calls. The data contain 680,000 or so distinct CDR3 sequences, around 15% of them seen just once; the ten biggest clones take up approximately 20%.

Study-level points and caveats: Researchers examined only peripheral blood and not thyroid tissue. The study found TRBV28, TRBJ1-2 and TRBJ2-5 favored in persistent disease.

These data were likewise used in another study, on T cells in Graves' hyperthyroidism and ophthalmopathy. Turning to that study: The TCR CDR3 was amplified in a first-round RT-PCR using the HTBI primer set.

Here the sequenced sample was peripheral blood mononuclear cells (PBMCs), taken at new diagnosis, from a patient treated with antithyroid drugs. The chain is built from TRBV5-5 and TRBJ2-1, with D hard to call. The TCR was taken from a woman under 40 with Graves disease. CDR3 nucleotides: TGTGCCAGCAGCCCCCCAGTGGTAAACAATGGGCAGTTCTTC. Protein: CASSPPVVNNGQFF.